One and the same sample provided the 3 T cell receptor beta chains below, sequenced in a study of long-term antiretroviral therapy in people with HIV. The run of the v3.0 immunoSEQ assay was at survey level. Sequencing was performed with immunoSEQ multiplex PCR; in TCRdb, only in-frame clones are kept and a portion is missing. The table lists about 12,000 clones, about nine tenths of them singletons. Specimen: unsorted PBMCs, collected 2.1 years after starting antiretroviral therapy. The receptors derive from a woman aged 40-49 years with HIV.

The gene calls are TRBV30 and TRBJ2-5; the match to TRBD2 covers 10 bases. V shed 2 bases and J 0 bases; nucleotides not matched to a gene: 9. Per germline, CDR1 GTSNPN and CDR2 SVGIG (reference sequence). The CDR3 covers 17 residues. The CDR3 DNA reads as TGTGCCTGGAGTTCGAAAAGCGGGGGGGCGTACCAAGAGACCCAGTACTTC. The encoded protein is CAWSSKSGGAYQETQYF.

The chain couples TRBV10-3 to TRBJ1-3, with D perhaps matching TRBD1 (5 bases). This CDR3 has 17 residues. The germline gives CDR1 ENHRY, CDR2 SYGVKD. The V gene lost 5 bases and the J gene lost 4 bases, with 21 bases spanning the gap. The chain's CDR3 is CAISTGGGKEVGNTIYF. The DNA for the CDR3 is TGTGCCATCAGTACCGGGGGGGGAAAGGAGGTCGGAAACACCATATATTTT.

The table lists this clone with a count of one. The chain uses TRBV9 and TRBJ2-5, with D unresolved. V lost 0 bases and J 3 bases, leaving 6 bases between the germline ends. Looked up from germline, CDR1 is SGDLS and CDR2 is YYNGEE. CDR3 length equals 13 residues. CDR3 region: CASSVGLEETQYF. The CDR3 DNA reads TGTGCCAGCAGCGTAGGCCTGGAAGAGACCCAGTACTTC.